The 29 T cell receptor beta chains in this list originate from one sample, sequenced in a study of tumor and adjacent non-tumor tissue in lung cancer. The template was RNA from unsorted bulk tissue. This non-tumor lung sample came from over 3 cm beyond the tumor edge. A modified ARM-PCR protocol with three rounds of nested PCR amplified TCRbeta. TCRdb passed the multiplex PCR reads through MiXCR, listing each CDR3 protein once. The sample lists some 68,000 distinct CDR3 sequences; around 80% were seen once. Sequencing was carried out using distant non-tumor lung tissue. The receptors derive from a man aged 55 to 70 with non-small cell lung cancer.

The chain combines TRBV6-5 with TRBJ2-5; perhaps TRBD2 as D (6 bases). Germline loops: CDR1 MNHEY, CDR2 SVGAGI. V lost 8 bases to trimming and J lost 11 bases, with 15 bases between them. CDR3 length equals 11 residues. In DNA, the CDR3 is TGTGCCAGCTGGTCTTTAGGGACTCAGTACTTC. It translates to CASWSLGTQYF.

This clonotype appeared once. Sequence at one end of the junction differs from germline and may be a read error. The chain combines TRBV29-1 with TRBJ2-5; TRBD1 matches at 7 bases. Per the germline V gene, CDR1 is SQVTM and CDR2 is ANQGSEA. The CDR3 spans 15 residues. The CDR3 sequence is CSVEGGSGGMETQYF. Written as DNA, the CDR3 is TGCAGCGTTGAAGGGGGGTCAGGGGGAATGGAGACCCAGTATTTC.

A word on this clonotype: Relative to the germline gene, one junction end is altered; a read error may explain this. This sequence joins TRBV28 and TRBJ1-5; 8 bases match TRBD1. The end of the DNA is better explained by TRBJ2-3, so the J call may be wrong. The germline gives CDR1 MDHEN, CDR2 SYDVKM. This CDR3 is 12 amino acids long. The CDR3 coding sequence is TGTGCCATCAGTCCGCCCAGGGGGCCCCAGTATTTT. This translates into CAISPPRGPQYF.

As concerns this clonotype: A much bigger clone sits one base away, suggesting this may be a read error. The chain couples TRBV6-5 to TRBJ2-1; TRBD2 might be the D (5 bases). V dropped 7 bases and J dropped 3 bases, with 10 bases sitting between them. The germline gives CDR1 MNHEY, CDR2 SVGAGI. The CDR3 totals 13 residues. The CDR3 DNA reads TGTGCCAGCACCGATGCGGGCTACAATGAGCAGTTCTTC. It translates to CASTDAGYNEQFF.

The CDR3 reads CASCWAEVNEQFF. CDR3 nucleotide sequence: TGTGCCAGTTGTTGGGCGGAAGTCAATGAGCAGTTCTTC. The genes are TRBV6-5 and TRBJ2-1; D uncertain. CDR1 and CDR2 (germline): MNHEY, SVGAGI. This CDR3 spans 13 amino acids. Trimming removed 9 bases from V and 6 bases from J, with 15 bases in between.

This chain joins TRBV4-1 and TRBJ1-2; no firm D call. CDR1 and CDR2 (germline): MGHRA, YSYEKL. V lost 11 bases to trimming and J lost 6 bases, with 31 bases between them. This CDR3 has 17 amino acids. Here the CDR3 DNA reads TGCGCCGGCACATCCTCATCCGGAGGAGGGATGGACCATGGCTACACCTTC. This encodes CAGTSSSGGGMDHGYTF.

This clonotype was seen repeatedly, ten times or more. This chain uses TRBV20-1 with TRBJ2-5; D might be TRBD1 (6 bases). Germline values: CDR1 DFQATT, CDR2 SNEGSKA (reference sequence). The CDR3 loop spans 12 amino acids. V was shortened by 5 bases and J by 2 bases, with 9 bases between the two germline ends. DNA for the CDR3: TGCAGTGCTTGGGACAATCAAGAGACCCAGTACTTC. This translates into CSAWDNQETQYF.

The table lists this clonotype with a few counts. Mismatch with germline at one junction end may stem from a read error. The chain is built from TRBV6-5 and TRBJ2-2; D possibly corresponds to TRBD1 (5 bases). The CDR3 runs to 15 residues. Germline V lookup: CDR1 MNHEY, CDR2 SVGAGI. The CDR3 sequence: CASSYTGPNTGELFF. The CDR3 DNA follows: TGTGCCAGTAGTTACACAGGTCCAAACACCGGGGAGCTGTTTTTT.

Ten or more counts support this clonotype. The J gene is TRBJ1-1, the V gene TRBV2; D unclear. Trimming left V 2 bases short and J 3 bases short, with 7 bases between. The CDR3 sequence is 13 residues long. Per germline, CDR1 SNHLY and CDR2 FYNNEI. The CDR3 DNA follows: TGTGCCAGCAGTGAAATTAGAGACACTGAAGCTTTCTTT. Protein product: CASSEIRDTEAFF.

The chain combines TRBV6-1 with TRBJ2-7; either TRBD1 or TRBD2 may fit D (5 bases each). The germline CDR1 and CDR2 sequences are MNHNS and SASEGT. CDR3 length equals 14 residues. V was cut by 0 bases and J by 10 bases, with 16 bases left in between. In nucleotides, the CDR3 is TGTGCCAGCAGTGAAGCGCTGAGGGGTTGCGAACAGTACTTC. Protein: CASSEALRGCEQYF.

The chain joins TRBV6-6 to TRBJ2-7; the match to TRBD2 covers 8 bases. The CDR3 length is 17 residues. Germline V gene data show CDR1 as MNHNY and CDR2 as SVGAGI (reference sequence). The junction had 25 bases not matched to a gene; V was cut back by 9 bases and J by 9 bases. Here the CDR3 reads CARSPGVRVAGRNGQYF. In nucleotides, the CDR3 is TGTGCCAGAAGTCCAGGGGTTAGGGTAGCGGGAAGGAACGGGCAGTACTTC.

Worth noting for this clonotype: The CDR3 end shows no conserved phenylalanine or tryptophan, and so a read error is likely. The genes are TRBV11-1 and TRBJ2-2; TRBD2 is a possible D gene (6 bases). CDR3 length: 14 residues. Germline loops: CDR1 SGHAT, CDR2 FQDESV (reference sequence). CDR3 residues: CVSSYTSGTGGLFY. Here the CDR3 DNA reads TGTGTCAGTAGCTATACTAGTGGCACCGGGGGGCTGTTTTAT.

On this clonotype: A junction end diverges from the germline sequence, so it may reflect a read error. This rearrangement joins TRBV10-3 to TRBJ2-3; either TRBD1 or TRBD2 may fit D (6 bases each). This CDR3 comprises 17 residues. Germline V gene data show CDR1 as ENHRY and CDR2 as SYGVKD. CDR3 in DNA: TGTGCCTTCAGTGATGACGGCGGCCGGGGGCGCACAGATACGCAGTATTTT. This translates into CAFSDDGGRGRTDTQYF.

The gene calls are TRBV6-2 or TRBV6-3 and TRBJ1-5, with D hard to call. The CDR3 length is 11 residues. CDR1 MNHEY and CDR2 SVGEGT come from the germline V gene. Trimming took 8 bases from V and 3 from J, leaving 5 bases between them. The CDR3 nucleotides read TGTGCCAGCGAGCTCAATCAGCCCCAGCATTTT. Protein: CASELNQPQHF.

J is TRBJ1-1 and V is TRBV6-5; unclear D gene. Germline V gene data show CDR1 as MNHEY and CDR2 as SVGAGI. This CDR3 region has 12 residues. Trimming cost V 4 bases and J 12 bases, with 15 bases left between them. CDR3 sequence reads: CASSFPVHETFF. As DNA, the CDR3 is TGTGCCAGCAGTTTCCCCGTTCACGAAACTTTCTTT.

Note on this clonotype: A read error may account for a junction end that differs from germline. V usage is TRBV11-2 and J usage is TRBJ2-2; maybe TRBD2 (6 bases). The CDR3 runs 14 residues. Germline CDR1 SGHAT, CDR2 FQNNGV. Here the CDR3 DNA reads TGTGCCAACAGCAGGGCACTAGCACCCGGGGAGCTGTTTTTT. Protein: CANSRALAPGELFF.

In its sample, this clonotype was seen many times. The rearrangement uses TRBV5-6 and TRBJ1-2; D remains ambiguous. Between the trimmed V and J ends, which lost 4 bases and 3 bases, there was a span of 13 bases. Germline V gives CDR1 SGHDT, CDR2 YYEEEE. CDR3 length equals 14 residues. This CDR3 reads CASSLDTPYYGYTF. Written as DNA, the CDR3 is TGTGCCAGCAGCCTTGACACGCCCTACTATGGCTACACCTTC.

Only one count was recorded for this clonotype. A much larger clone is a single base away; this may be a read error. The genes are TRBV6-5 and TRBJ2-6, with D hard to call. The CDR3 runs 14 residues. Germline CDR1 is MNHEY and CDR2 is SVGAGI. CDR3 residues: CASSGLPEANVLIF. CDR3 coding DNA: TGTGCCAGCAGCGGGCTACCTGAGGCCAACGTCCTGATTTTC.

Concerning this clonotype: The junction and the germline gene differ at one end; a read error may be behind it. The V call is TRBV11-1, the J call TRBJ2-3; 11 positions match TRBD2. The germline gives CDR1 SGHAT, CDR2 FQDESV (reference sequence). The CDR3 runs to 16 residues. The CDR3 DNA sequence: TGTGCCAGCAGTTTGACTAGCGGGGCTAGCACAGGTACGCAGTATTTT. Encoded protein: CASSLTSGASTGTQYF. The entire variable domain, with the rest obtained from reference TRBV11-1 and TRBJ2-3, is as follows: EAEVAQSPRYKITEKSQAVAFWCDPISGHATLYWYRQILGQGPELLVQFQDESVVDDSQLPKDRFSAERLKGVDSTLKIQPAELGDSAMYLCASSLTSGASTGTQYFGPGTRLTVL.

As regards this clonotype: The germline gene is not matched at one end of the junction; a read error may be the cause. This chain links TRBV6-5 with TRBJ2-7, with 9 bases matching TRBD2. Germline CDR1 is MNHEY and CDR2 is SVGAGI. CDR3 length equals 19 residues. The DNA of the CDR3 is TGTGACAGCAGTTACTACACACCCAACCTAGCGGGACGACACTACGAACAGTACTTC. Translation: CDSSYYTPNLAGRHYEQYF.

This clonotype was counted between two and nine times. The chain combines TRBV6-5 with TRBJ2-7; the D is unclear. The CDR3 totals 15 residues. Germline CDR1 and CDR2: MNHEY and SVGAGI. The ends were cut back, 0 bases at V and 13 bases at J, with 22 bases in the middle. The CDR3 sequence is CASSYSRRKTAGHYF. CDR3 DNA sequence: TGTGCCAGCAGTTACTCGAGGCGGAAGACGGCCGGGCATTACTTC.

A remark on this clonotype: Germline and junction disagree at one end, which may indicate a read error. The chain is built from TRBV5-1 and TRBJ2-6; D could derive from TRBD1 or TRBD2 (6 bases each). Germline V gives CDR1 SGHRS, CDR2 YFSETQ. The CDR3 contains 14 residues. In nucleotides, the CDR3 is TGCGCCAGCAGCCTCCGAACGGGGGCCAACATCCTGACTTTC. Protein sequence: CASSLRTGANILTF.

This clonotype showed up just once. The chain combines TRBV2 with TRBJ2-1; TRBD1 might be the D (5 bases). The ends were cut back, 5 bases at V and 15 bases at J, with 20 bases in the middle. Per germline, CDR1 SNHLY and CDR2 FYNNEI. This CDR3 spans 13 amino acids. The CDR3 nucleotides are TGTGCCAGCAGTCTTGGGTTGGACAATGAACGGTTCTTC. It encodes CASSLGLDNERFF.

Of note for this clonotype: A much larger clone differs by one base, so this may be a read error. The chain links TRBV28 to TRBJ2-1, with 9 bases identical to TRBD2. The CDR3 spans 16 residues. CDR1 and CDR2 (germline): MDHEN, SYDVKM. With V trimmed by 4 bases and J by 9 bases, 13 bases remained unmatched. Here the CDR3 reads CASSSVGSGRRSEQFF. CDR3 sequence (DNA): TGTGCCAGCAGTTCCGTGGGTAGCGGGAGAAGGAGTGAGCAGTTCTTC. Full variable domain (missing parts from reference TRBV28 and TRBJ2-1): DVKVTQSSRYLVKRTGEKVFLECVQDMDHENMFWYRQDPGLGLRLIYFSYDVKMKEKGDIPEGYSVSREKKERFSLILESASTNQTSMYLCASSSVGSGRRSEQFFGPGTRLTVL.

The V gene is TRBV5-6, the J gene TRBJ2-1; tentatively, D is TRBD1 or TRBD2 (5 bases each). The CDR3 extends over 15 amino acids. Trimming pared 4 bases from V and 6 bases from J, leaving 17 bases between. Germline CDR1 and CDR2: SGHDT and YYEEEE. CDR3 region: CASSPSEARGNEQFF. Written as DNA, the CDR3 is TGTGCCAGCAGCCCGTCAGAGGCGAGGGGCAATGAGCAGTTCTTC.

About this clonotype: This sequence may be a read error, since a much larger clone differs from it by one base. The chain has TRBV5-5 and TRBJ2-7; 11 bases agree with TRBD1. With 4 bases clipped from V and 5 bases from J, the junction kept 5 bases outside the gene matches. The CDR3 has 14 amino acids. The germline V gene encodes CDR1 SGHKS and CDR2 YYEKEE (reference sequence). In DNA form, the CDR3 reads TGTGCCAGCAGCCAGGGACAGGGGGTCGACGAGCAGTACTTC. It specifies CASSQGQGVDEQYF. The whole variable domain, filled in from reference TRBV5-5 and TRBJ2-7, reads DAGVTQSPTHLIKTRGQQVTLRCSPISGHKSVSWYQQVLGQGPQFIFQYYEKEERGRGNFPDRFSARQFPNYSSELNVNALLLGDSALYLCASSQGQGVDEQYFGPGTRLTVT.

This chain links TRBV6-5 with TRBJ2-1; 7 bases align to TRBD2. The V segment lost 7 bases and the J segment 3 bases; nucleotides outside the gene matches: 12. Germline CDR1 reads MNHEY; CDR2 reads SVGAGI. This CDR3 contains 16 residues. CDR3 nucleotide sequence: TGTGCCAGCAACATCAAACGGGGGGAACACTACAATGAGCAGTTCTTC. Translated, it gives CASNIKRGEHYNEQFF.

The chain recombines TRBV20-1 with TRBJ2-3, with 8 bases fitting TRBD2. Germline lookup yields CDR1 DFQATT and CDR2 SNEGSKA (reference sequence). Trimming removed 7 bases from V and 4 bases from J; junction bases left unmatched: 13. The CDR3 has 15 amino acids. The CDR3 loop reads CSGVRGDYHADTQYF. CDR3 coding DNA: TGCAGTGGTGTGCGGGGGGACTATCATGCAGATACGCAGTATTTT.

In its sample, this clonotype was seen once. The genes are TRBV20-1 and TRBJ2-3, with a weak D call TRBD2 (6 bases). The CDR3 is 15 amino acids. Germline V gene lookup returns CDR1 DFQATT and CDR2 SNEGSKA (reference sequence). Trimming removed 6 bases from V and 4 bases from J, with 20 bases in between. The CDR3: CSAGTGERFADTQYF. CDR3 DNA: TGCAGTGCGGGGACTGGCGAGAGATTCGCAGATACGCAGTATTTT.